What follows are 9 T cell receptor beta chains derived from one specimen sequenced in a study of blood T cell repertoires in COVID-19. TCRdb's copy holds only in-frame clones and misses some; the assay was immunoSEQ multiplex PCR. The sample holds about 300,000 clones, about 89% seen once. The sample comprised PBMCs or T cells enriched from blood (not recorded which). All receptors derive from a man in his sixties who had recovered from COVID-19.

In this sample, this clone turned up once. The chain has TRBV19 and TRBJ1-2, with a possible D match to TRBD1 (6 bases). Looked up from germline, CDR1 is LNHDA and CDR2 is SQIVND (reference sequence). Trimming shortened V by 5 bases and J by 5 bases, and 18 bases separated the two germline ends. The CDR3 has 15 amino acids. CDR3 coding DNA: TGTGCCAGTAGTCAGGGGCAGGACCGCTCTTATGGCTACACCTTC. Translating gives CASSQGQDRSYGYTF.

This clone was observed once. The chain combines TRBV5-1 with TRBJ2-2, with 9 bases identical to TRBD2. Germline CDR1 and CDR2: SGHRS and YFSETQ. The V segment lost 4 bases and the J segment 4 bases; nucleotides outside the gene matches: 8. CDR3 size: 16 residues. The CDR3 is CASSTLAGVATGELFF. In DNA form, the CDR3 reads TGCGCCAGCAGCACTTTAGCGGGAGTGGCCACCGGGGAGCTGTTTTTT.

CDR3 coding DNA: TGCGCCAGCAGCCAAGCCACTTGGACAGCCAATTCACCCCTCCACTTT. Protein product: CASSQATWTANSPLHF. The chain employs TRBV4-1 and TRBJ1-6; TRBD1 might be the D (6 bases). Germline V gene sequence: CDR1 MGHRA, CDR2 YSYEKL. The length of the CDR3 is 16 residues. Trimming stripped 1 base from V and 7 bases from J, with 14 bases between.

This clone turned up a few times. V usage is TRBV18 and J usage is TRBJ1-1; 8 positions agree with TRBD1. This CDR3 region has 15 residues. The V and J ends lost 5 bases and 11 bases, in that order; junction bases with no gene match: 16. Looked up from germline, CDR1 is KGHSH and CDR2 is LQKENI. CDR3 nucleotide sequence: TGTGCCAGCTCATCACAATGGGACAGGCCCGAGGGTGCTTTCTTT. Protein product: CASSSQWDRPEGAFF. The full variable domain, its missing parts supplied by reference TRBV18 and TRBJ1-1, is NAGVMQNPRHLVRRRGQEARLRCSPMKGHSHVYWYRQLPEEGLKFMVYLQKENIIDESGMPKERFSAEFPKEGPSILRIQQVVRGDSAAYFCASSSQWDRPEGAFFGQGTRLTVV.

The chain is built from TRBV5-4 and TRBJ1-5; the D gene is possibly TRBD1 (6 bases). V shed 4 bases and J shed 8 bases, with 13 bases lying between them. The CDR3 consists of 13 residues. Looked up from germline, CDR1 is SGHNT and CDR2 is YYREEE (reference sequence). The CDR3 sequence is CASSPDRTEPQHF. The CDR3 nucleotides are TGTGCCAGCAGCCCGGACAGAACGGAGCCCCAGCATTTT.

CDR3 amino acids: CASSFNPGVSNQPQHF. CDR3 nucleotides: TGTGCCAGCAGTTTTAATCCAGGGGTGAGCAATCAGCCCCAGCATTTT. The chain has TRBV28 and TRBJ1-5, with a tentative D call TRBD1 (6 bases). CDR3 size: 16 residues. V shed 3 bases and J shed 1 base, with 13 bases lying between them. Germline-derived CDR1 and CDR2 are MDHEN and SYDVKM.

Remarks on this clone: The junction departs from the called germline gene at one end, perhaps through a read error. J is TRBJ2-2 and V is TRBV11-3, with 12 bases matching TRBD2. Per germline, CDR1 SGHNT and CDR2 YENEEA. This CDR3 contains 18 residues. CDR3 coding DNA: TGTGCCAGCAGTTTAGGATCCCCGGGACTAGCGGGCACCGGGGAGCTGTTTTTT. Protein product: CASSLGSPGLAGTGELFF. The full variable domain, rest sourced from reference TRBV11-3 and TRBJ2-2, is EAGVVQSPRYKIIEKKQPVAFWCNPISGHNTLYWYLQNLGQGPELLIRYENEEAVDDSQLPKDRFSAERLKGVDSTLKIQPAELGDSAVYLCASSLGSPGLAGTGELFFGEGSRLTVL.

CDR3 bases: TGTGCTAGTGGTTTGGTACGGACAGGGGCGTATAGCAATCAGCCCCAGCATTTT. Encoded protein: CASGLVRTGAYSNQPQHF. The rearrangement uses TRBV12-5 and TRBJ1-5; TRBD1 matches at 9 bases. Germline V gene lookup returns CDR1 LGHNT and CDR2 FRNRAP. Losses at the gene ends were 0 bases for V and 0 bases for J; bases not matched to a gene: 6. This CDR3 contains 18 residues.

The chain recombines TRBV6-5 with TRBJ2-7, with 14 bases fitting TRBD2. V shed 4 bases, J shed 4 bases, and the junction held 0 bases outside the gene matches. CDR1 and CDR2 (germline): MNHEY, SVGAGI. This CDR3 is 14 amino acids long. The CDR3 DNA reads TGTGCCAGCAGTTGGACTAGCGGGAGGTACGAGCAGTACTTC. Amino acid sequence: CASSWTSGRYEQYF.